This entry is about one TCR beta chain. Its specificity is not known. The record originates from a study of T cells in tumors after PD-1 blockade. Looking at the study overall: Each patient got pembrolizumab 200 mg every 3 weeks or cemiplimab 350 mg every 2 weeks. Daily vismodegib 150 mg continued in a subset of anti-PD-1-treated patients. Study results and caveats: Blood contained approximately 43% of the tumor's TCR clonotypes.

Germline trimming cut 1 base from V and 1 base from J; bases unmatched to any gene: 16. This CDR3 region has 20 residues. Germline CDR1 and CDR2: MDHEN and SYDVKM. TCRdb's copy holds only in-frame clones and misses some; the assay was immunoSEQ multiplex PCR. The sample carries approximately 47,000 clones, roughly 80% recorded once. Genomic DNA template from tumor biopsies or peripheral blood, 616 ng to 6,004 ng input. The receptor's source is a human donor with advanced basal cell or squamous cell carcinoma (not recorded which). This chain connects TRBV28 to TRBJ1-1; 9 nucleotides match TRBD1. Sequencing used PBMCs, obtained before anti-PD-1 therapy. The CDR3 region is CASSLFVSRGQGRENTEAFF. DNA for the CDR3: TGTGCCAGCAGTTTATTTGTATCTCGTGGACAGGGGAGGGAGAACACTGAAGCTTTCTTT.